This TCR beta chain was identified during a study of T cell responses to AZD1222 COVID-19 vaccine. TCRdb's table, derived via immunoSEQ multiplex PCR, lists solely in-frame clones and lacks some. The sample holds roughly 160,000 clones, 85% to 90% seen once. J gave up 0 bases and V 3 bases, and 11 bases lay outside the gene matches. This CDR3 has 19 amino acids. CDR1 and CDR2 (germline): SGDLS, YYNGEE. The material sequenced was peripheral blood, taken on day 0 of AZD1222 vaccination. This receptor was taken from an adult in good health. This chain links TRBV9 with TRBJ2-1, with 11 nucleotides matching TRBD2. The CDR3 is CASSDSSGTSGSSYNEQFF. CDR3 in DNA: TGTGCCAGCAGCGACTCCTCCGGGACTAGCGGCAGCTCCTACAATGAGCAGTTCTTC.